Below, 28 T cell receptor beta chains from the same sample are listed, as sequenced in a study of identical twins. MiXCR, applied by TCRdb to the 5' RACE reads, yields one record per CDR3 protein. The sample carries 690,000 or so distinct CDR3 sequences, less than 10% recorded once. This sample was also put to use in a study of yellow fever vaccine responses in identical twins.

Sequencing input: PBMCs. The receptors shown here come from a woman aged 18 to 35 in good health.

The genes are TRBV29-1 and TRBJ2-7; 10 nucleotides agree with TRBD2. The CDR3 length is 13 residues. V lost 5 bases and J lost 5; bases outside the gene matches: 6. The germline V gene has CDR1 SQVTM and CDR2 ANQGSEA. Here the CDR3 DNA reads TGCAGCGTTATCAGCGGGAGGGCCGACGAGCAGTACTTC. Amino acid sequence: CSVISGRADEQYF.

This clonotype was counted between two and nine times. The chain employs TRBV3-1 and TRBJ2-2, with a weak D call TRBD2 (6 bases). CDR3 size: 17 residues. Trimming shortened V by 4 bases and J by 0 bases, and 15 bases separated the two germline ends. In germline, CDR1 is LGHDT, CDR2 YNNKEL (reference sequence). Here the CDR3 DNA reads TGTGCCAGCAGCCCGACTGCGGGGAACCCGAACACCGGGGAGCTGTTTTTT. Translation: CASSPTAGNPNTGELFF.

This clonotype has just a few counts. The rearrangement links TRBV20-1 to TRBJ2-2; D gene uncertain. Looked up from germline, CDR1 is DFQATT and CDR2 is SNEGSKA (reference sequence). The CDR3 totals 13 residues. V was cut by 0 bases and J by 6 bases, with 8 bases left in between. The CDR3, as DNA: TGCAGTGCTAGAGAGGCCGTCTCCGGGGAGCTGTTTTTT. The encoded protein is CSAREAVSGELFF.

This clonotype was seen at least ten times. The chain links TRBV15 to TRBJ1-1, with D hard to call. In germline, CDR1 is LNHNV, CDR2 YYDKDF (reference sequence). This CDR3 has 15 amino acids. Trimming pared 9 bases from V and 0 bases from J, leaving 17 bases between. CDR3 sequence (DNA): TGTGCCACTCCATCCAAGGGATCGATGAACACTGAAGCTTTCTTT. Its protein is CATPSKGSMNTEAFF.

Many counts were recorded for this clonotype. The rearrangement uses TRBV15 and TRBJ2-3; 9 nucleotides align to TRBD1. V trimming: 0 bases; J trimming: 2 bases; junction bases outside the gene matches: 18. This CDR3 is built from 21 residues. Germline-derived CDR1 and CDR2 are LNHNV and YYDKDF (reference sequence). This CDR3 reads CATSRDRTGENPFGFTDTQYF. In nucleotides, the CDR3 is TGTGCCACCAGCAGAGATCGGACAGGGGAAAACCCCTTCGGGTTCACAGATACGCAGTATTTT.

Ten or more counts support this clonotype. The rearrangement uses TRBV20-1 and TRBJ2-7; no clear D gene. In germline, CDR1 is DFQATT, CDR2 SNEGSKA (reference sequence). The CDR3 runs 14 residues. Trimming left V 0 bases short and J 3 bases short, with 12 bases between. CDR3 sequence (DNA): TGCAGTGCTAGAGATGAGGAAGGCTTCTACGAGCAGTACTTC. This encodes CSARDEEGFYEQYF.

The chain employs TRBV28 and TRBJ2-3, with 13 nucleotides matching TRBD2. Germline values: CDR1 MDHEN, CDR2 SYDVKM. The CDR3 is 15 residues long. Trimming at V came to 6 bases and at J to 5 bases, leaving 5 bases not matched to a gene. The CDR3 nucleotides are TGTGCCAGCAGCCCCGGGACTAGCGGGATAGATACGCAGTATTTT. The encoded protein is CASSPGTSGIDTQYF. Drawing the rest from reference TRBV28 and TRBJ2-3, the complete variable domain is DVKVTQSSRYLVKRTGEKVFLECVQDMDHENMFWYRQDPGLGLRLIYFSYDVKMKEKGDIPEGYSVSREKKERFSLILESASTNQTSMYLCASSPGTSGIDTQYFGPGTRLTVL.

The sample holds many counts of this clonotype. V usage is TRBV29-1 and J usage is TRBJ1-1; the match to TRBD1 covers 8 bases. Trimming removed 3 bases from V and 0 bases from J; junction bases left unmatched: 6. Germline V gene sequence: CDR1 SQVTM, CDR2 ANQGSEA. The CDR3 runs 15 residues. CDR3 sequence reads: CSVEGRQGMNTEAFF. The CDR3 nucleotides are TGCAGCGTTGAGGGCCGACAGGGGATGAACACTGAAGCTTTCTTT.

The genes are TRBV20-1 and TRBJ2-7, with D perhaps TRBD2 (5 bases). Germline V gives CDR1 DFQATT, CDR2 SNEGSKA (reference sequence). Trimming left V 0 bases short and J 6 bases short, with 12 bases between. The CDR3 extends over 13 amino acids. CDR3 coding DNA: TGCAGTGCTAGAGATCGATCCGGGGTCGAGCAGTACTTC. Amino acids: CSARDRSGVEQYF.

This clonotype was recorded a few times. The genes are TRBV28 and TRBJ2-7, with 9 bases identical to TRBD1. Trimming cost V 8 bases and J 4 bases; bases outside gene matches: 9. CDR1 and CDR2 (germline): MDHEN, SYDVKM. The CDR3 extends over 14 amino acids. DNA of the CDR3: TGTGCCAGCCGATCGGACAGGGGTGGGTACGAGCAGTACTTC. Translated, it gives CASRSDRGGYEQYF.

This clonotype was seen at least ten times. CDR3: CASSSAGSDEQFF. The CDR3 DNA follows: TGTGCCAGCAGCTCCGCTGGGTCTGATGAGCAGTTCTTC. This chain joins TRBV5-6 and TRBJ2-1, with D unresolved. Trimming cost V 3 bases and J 8 bases, with 12 bases left between them. Looked up from germline, CDR1 is SGHDT and CDR2 is YYEEEE. CDR3 length: 13 amino acids.

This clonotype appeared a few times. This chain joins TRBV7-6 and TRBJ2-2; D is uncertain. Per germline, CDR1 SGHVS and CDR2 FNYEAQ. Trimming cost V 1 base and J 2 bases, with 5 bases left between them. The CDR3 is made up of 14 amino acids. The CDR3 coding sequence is TGTGCCAGCAGCTTAGTCTCAAACACCGGGGAGCTGTTTTTT. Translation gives CASSLVSNTGELFF. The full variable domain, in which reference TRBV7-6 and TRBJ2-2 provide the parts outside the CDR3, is GAGVSQSPRYKVTKRGQDVALRCDPISGHVSLYWYRQALGQGPEFLTYFNYEAQQDKSGLPNDRFSAERPEGSISTLTIQRTEQRDSAMYRCASSLVSNTGELFFGEGSRLTVL.

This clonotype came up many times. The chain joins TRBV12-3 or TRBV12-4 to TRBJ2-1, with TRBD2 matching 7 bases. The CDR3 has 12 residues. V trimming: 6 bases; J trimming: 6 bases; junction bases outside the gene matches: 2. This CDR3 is CASRTGGNEQFF. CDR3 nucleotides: TGTGCCAGCAGGACGGGGGGCAATGAGCAGTTCTTC.

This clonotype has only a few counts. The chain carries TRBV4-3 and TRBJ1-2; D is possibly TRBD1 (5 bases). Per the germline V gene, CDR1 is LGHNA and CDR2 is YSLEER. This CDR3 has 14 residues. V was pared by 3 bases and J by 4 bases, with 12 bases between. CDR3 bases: TGCGCCAGCAGCCACTCCCGGGACGGCTATGGCTACACCTTC. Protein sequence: CASSHSRDGYGYTF.

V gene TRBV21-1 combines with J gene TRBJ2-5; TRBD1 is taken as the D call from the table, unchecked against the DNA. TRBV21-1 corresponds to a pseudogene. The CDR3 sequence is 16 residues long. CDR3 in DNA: TGTGCCAGCGAAGGGAACAGGGGGAGCTGTCAAGAGACCCAGTACTTC. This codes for CASEGNRGSCQETQYF.

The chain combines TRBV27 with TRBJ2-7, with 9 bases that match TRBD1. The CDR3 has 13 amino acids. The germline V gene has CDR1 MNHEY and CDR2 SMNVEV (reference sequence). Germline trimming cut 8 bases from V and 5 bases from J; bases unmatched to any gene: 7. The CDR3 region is CASRHRGPNEQYF. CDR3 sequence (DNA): TGTGCCAGCCGGCACAGGGGGCCTAACGAGCAGTACTTC.

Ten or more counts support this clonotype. CDR3 loop: CASSQETPSSSYNEQFF. In DNA, the CDR3 is TGCGCCAGCAGCCAAGAGACCCCATCGAGCTCCTACAATGAGCAGTTCTTC. The rearrangement joins TRBV4-3 to TRBJ2-1; the D is unclear. The V gene lost 0 bases and the J gene lost 0 bases, with 12 bases spanning the gap. The V gene's germline CDR1 is LGHNA and CDR2 YSLEER. The CDR3 is made up of 17 amino acids.

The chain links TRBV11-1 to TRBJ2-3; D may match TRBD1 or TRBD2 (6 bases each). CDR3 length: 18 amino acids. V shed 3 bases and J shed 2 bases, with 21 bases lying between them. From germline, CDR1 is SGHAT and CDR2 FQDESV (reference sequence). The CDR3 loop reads CASSFPYGGDLNTDTQYF. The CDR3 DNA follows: TGTGCCAGCAGCTTCCCCTACGGGGGCGACCTCAACACAGATACGCAGTATTTT.

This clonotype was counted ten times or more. CDR3 amino acids: CASSPTGETGELFF. The CDR3 DNA sequence: TGTGCCAGCAGCCCCACAGGGGAAACCGGGGAGCTGTTTTTT. This sequence joins TRBV6-1 and TRBJ2-2; the match to TRBD1 covers 7 bases. The CDR3 loop spans 14 amino acids. V was pared by 6 bases and J by 5 bases, with 6 bases of the junction left unmatched. CDR1 is MNHNS and CDR2 is SASEGT in the germline V gene.

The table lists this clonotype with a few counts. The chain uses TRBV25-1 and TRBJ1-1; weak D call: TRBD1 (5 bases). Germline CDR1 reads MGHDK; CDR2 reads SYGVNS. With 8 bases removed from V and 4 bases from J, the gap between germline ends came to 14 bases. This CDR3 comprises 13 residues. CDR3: CASARGGGTEAFF. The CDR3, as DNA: TGTGCCAGCGCCCGGGGTGGGGGCACTGAAGCTTTCTTT.

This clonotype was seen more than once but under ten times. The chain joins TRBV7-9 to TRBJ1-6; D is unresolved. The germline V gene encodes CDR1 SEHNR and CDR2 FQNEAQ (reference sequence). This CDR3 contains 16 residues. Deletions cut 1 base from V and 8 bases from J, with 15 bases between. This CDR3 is CASSLEVAGLDSPLHF. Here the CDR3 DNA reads TGTGCCAGCAGCTTAGAGGTAGCTGGGCTGGATTCACCCCTCCACTTT.

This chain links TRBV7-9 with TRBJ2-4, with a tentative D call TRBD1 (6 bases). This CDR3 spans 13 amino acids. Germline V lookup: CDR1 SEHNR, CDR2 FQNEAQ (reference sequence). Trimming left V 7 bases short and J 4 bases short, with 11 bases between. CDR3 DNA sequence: TGTGCCAGCATCGGGACATCTAAAAACATTCAGTACTTC. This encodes CASIGTSKNIQYF.

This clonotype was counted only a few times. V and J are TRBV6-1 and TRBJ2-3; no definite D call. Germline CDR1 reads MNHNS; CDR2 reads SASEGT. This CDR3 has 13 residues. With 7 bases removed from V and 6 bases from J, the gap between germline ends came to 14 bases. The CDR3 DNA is TGTGCCAGCAAGAGAAACTATAGGGATACGCAGTATTTT. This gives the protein CASKRNYRDTQYF.

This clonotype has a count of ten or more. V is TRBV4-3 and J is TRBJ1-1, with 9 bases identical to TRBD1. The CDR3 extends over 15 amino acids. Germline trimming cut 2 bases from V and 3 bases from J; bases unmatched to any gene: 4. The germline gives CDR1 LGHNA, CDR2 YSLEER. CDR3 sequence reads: CASSQQQGADTEAFF. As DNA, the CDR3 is TGCGCCAGCAGCCAACAACAGGGGGCGGACACTGAAGCTTTCTTT.

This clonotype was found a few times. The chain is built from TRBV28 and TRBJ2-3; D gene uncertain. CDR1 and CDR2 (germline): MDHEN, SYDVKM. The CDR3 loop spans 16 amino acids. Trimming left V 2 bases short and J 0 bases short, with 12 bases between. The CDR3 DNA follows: TGTGCCAGCAGTTTAGTTCTAGAGTTCAGCACAGATACGCAGTATTTT. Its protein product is CASSLVLEFSTDTQYF.

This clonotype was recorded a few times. CDR3 coding DNA: TGTGCCAGCAGCGTAGAAGCGGCGAACCAAGAGACCCAGTACTTC. This gives the protein CASSVEAANQETQYF. V and J are TRBV9 and TRBJ2-5, with a tentative D call TRBD2 (5 bases). V lost 0 bases, J lost 0 bases, and 9 bases lay in between. The germline CDR1 and CDR2 sequences are SGDLS and YYNGEE. This CDR3 has 15 residues.

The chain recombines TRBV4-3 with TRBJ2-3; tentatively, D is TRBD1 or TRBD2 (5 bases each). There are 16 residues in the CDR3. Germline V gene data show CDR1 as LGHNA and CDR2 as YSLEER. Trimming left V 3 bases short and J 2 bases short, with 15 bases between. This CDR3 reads CASSQEPGPHTDTQYF. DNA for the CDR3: TGCGCCAGCAGCCAGGAACCGGGACCGCACACAGATACGCAGTATTTT.

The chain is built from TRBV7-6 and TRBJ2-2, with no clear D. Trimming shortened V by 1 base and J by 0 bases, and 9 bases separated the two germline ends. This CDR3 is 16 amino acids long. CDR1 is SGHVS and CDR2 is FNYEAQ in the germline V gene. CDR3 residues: CASSLVKGTNTGELFF. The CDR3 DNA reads TGTGCCAGCAGCTTAGTCAAGGGTACGAACACCGGGGAGCTGTTTTTT.